Each of the 15 T cell receptor beta chains below was sequenced from the same sample in a study of molecular identifiers for immune sequencing clone quantification. TCRdb re-called the PCR reads through MiXCR, storing one row per CDR3 protein. The sample holds some 11,000 distinct CDR3 sequences, approximately 15% seen once. The sequenced sample consisted of naive CD8+ T cells from blood, with Jurkat cell RNA spiked in. Regarding subset: FACS-sorted CD8+CD4-CCR7+CD45RA+ naive T cells. The receptors derive from a human donor in good health. Some libraries in this study had Jurkat cell RNA spiked in.

Of note for this clonotype: A much larger clone differs by one base, so this may be a read error. The CDR3 sequence: CAASDHQGAPFSTQYF. The CDR3 nucleotides read TGTGCCGCCAGTGATCACCAGGGGGCGCCGTTTTCTACGCAGTATTTT. This chain connects TRBV24-1 to TRBJ2-3, with TRBD1 identical over 8 bases. The CDR3 is made up of 16 amino acids. Germline V lookup: CDR1 KGHDR, CDR2 SFDVKD.

This clonotype is labeled medium-sized. The chain is built from TRBV2 and TRBJ2-1; 11 bases fit TRBD2. Germline V CDR1 and CDR2: SNHLY, FYNNEI. CDR3 length: 17 amino acids. V trimming: 0 bases; J trimming: 8 bases; junction bases outside the gene matches: 9. In DNA form, the CDR3 reads TGTGCCAGCAGTGAAGCAGCCCTAGCGGGAGGAGCCGATGAGCAGTTCTTC. It yields the protein CASSEAALAGGADEQFF.

In its sample, this clonotype ranks as medium-sized (0.01 to 0.1%). The chain recombines TRBV29-1 with TRBJ2-7, with a tentative D call TRBD1 (5 bases). Germline CDR1 is SQVTM and CDR2 is ANQGSEA. The CDR3 is made up of 13 amino acids. Trimming left V 3 bases short and J 4 bases short, with 13 bases between. CDR3 loop: CSVDQGSHYEQYF. CDR3 in DNA: TGCAGCGTTGATCAGGGTTCGCATTACGAGCAGTACTTC.

This clonotype is medium-sized (0.01 to 0.1%) in the sample. This sequence joins TRBV6-5 and TRBJ1-4; a possible D gene is TRBD1 (6 bases). The V gene lost 1 base and the J gene lost 5 bases, with 11 bases spanning the gap. The V gene's germline CDR1 is MNHEY and CDR2 SVGAGI. The CDR3 contains 15 residues. Written as DNA, the CDR3 is TGTGCCAGCAGTTACTTCCAGGGGCGGAATGAAAAACTGTTTTTT. It encodes CASSYFQGRNEKLFF.

Concerning this clonotype: A much more abundant neighbour one base away suggests this may be a read error. This sequence joins TRBV7-2 and TRBJ2-7, with D unresolved. This CDR3 is 13 amino acids long. Germline assignment: CDR1 SGHTA and CDR2 FQGNSA. The CDR3 sequence: CASSPTEFYGQYF. In DNA, the CDR3 is TGTGCCAGCAGCCCCACAGAGTTCTACGGGCAGTACTTC.

This clonotype is labeled as medium-sized. The chain employs TRBV7-2 and TRBJ1-1; perhaps TRBD1 as D (5 bases). In germline, CDR1 is SGHTA, CDR2 FQGNSA. Trimming left V 4 bases short and J 4 bases short, with 13 bases between. The CDR3 is made up of 14 amino acids. This CDR3 is CASSSSGSVTEAFF. CDR3 nucleotide sequence: TGTGCCAGCAGCTCGTCAGGGTCGGTCACTGAAGCTTTCTTT.

There are many counts of this clonotype. The chain carries TRBV7-9 and TRBJ2-2; 7 nucleotides align to TRBD2. The CDR3 extends over 15 amino acids. Germline-derived CDR1 and CDR2 are SEHNR and FQNEAQ (reference sequence). The V segment lost 6 bases and the J segment 0 bases; nucleotides outside the gene matches: 4. The CDR3, as DNA: TGTGCCAGCAGGCCTAGCGGAGCGAACACCGGGGAGCTGTTTTTT. The encoded protein is CASRPSGANTGELFF.

Concerning this clonotype: This may be a read error: a much more frequent sequence differs by one nucleotide. The rearrangement uses TRBV19 and TRBJ2-1; D ambiguous. CDR3 size: 13 residues. With 10 bases removed from V and 6 bases from J, the gap between germline ends came to 16 bases. CDR1 LNHDA and CDR2 SQIVND come from the germline V gene (reference sequence). Written as DNA, the CDR3 is TGTGCCAATTGTGATGTAGGTGGCAATGAGCAGTTCTTC. It yields the protein CANCDVGGNEQFF. Filled out from reference TRBV19 and TRBJ2-1, the complete variable domain reads DGGITQSPKYLFRKEGQNVTLSCEQNLNHDAMYWYRQDPGQGLRLIYYSQIVNDFQKGDIAEGYSVSREKKESFPLTVTSAQKNPTAFYLCANCDVGGNEQFFGPGTRLTVL.

This clonotype ranks as medium-sized. The chain employs TRBV29-1 and TRBJ1-1; the D gene is possibly TRBD1 (6 bases). Germline CDR1 reads SQVTM; CDR2 reads ANQGSEA. Trimming pared 6 bases from V and 3 bases from J, leaving 29 bases between. The CDR3 extends over 18 amino acids. The DNA of the CDR3 is TGCAGCGTGACACCGGGACACCCGACGGTTTATGAGGACACTGAAGCTTTCTTT. Its translation is CSVTPGHPTVYEDTEAFF. The full variable domain, its missing parts supplied by reference TRBV29-1 and TRBJ1-1, is SAVISQKPSRDICQRGTSLTIQCQVDSQVTMMFWYRQQPGQSLTLIATANQGSEATYESGFVIDKFPISRPNLTFSTLTVSNMSPEDSSIYLCSVTPGHPTVYEDTEAFFGQGTRLTVV.

This clonotype occurred many times. The rearrangement uses TRBV11-2 and TRBJ2-5; no firm D call. CDR1 is SGHAT, CDR2 FQNNGV, per germline. This CDR3 is 12 amino acids long. The germline V and J ends were trimmed by 0 bases and 5 bases, with 4 bases remaining between them. The DNA for the CDR3 is TGTGCCAGCAGCTTAGAGGTGGAGACCCAGTACTTC. This sequence encodes CASSLEVETQYF.

This clonotype has ten or more counts. The rearrangement links TRBV29-1 to TRBJ2-7; D is perhaps TRBD2 (5 bases). This CDR3 contains 12 residues. The germline CDR1 and CDR2 sequences are SQVTM and ANQGSEA. Trimming removed 7 bases at V and 0 bases at J, with 10 bases between. CDR3 nucleotides: TGCAGCGCATCCGGGAACTCCTACGAGCAGTACTTC. This translates into CSASGNSYEQYF.

This clonotype was recorded a few times. The chain uses TRBV27 and TRBJ2-3, with TRBD2 identical over 8 bases. The CDR3 has 15 amino acids. V trimming: 5 bases; J trimming: 3 bases; junction bases outside the gene matches: 7. Germline V CDR1 and CDR2: MNHEY, SMNVEV (reference sequence). This chain's CDR3 is CASSPSGSGTDTQYF. CDR3 DNA: TGTGCCAGCAGTCCGAGCGGGAGCGGTACAGATACGCAGTATTTT.

This clonotype is classed as medium-sized. The CDR3 here is CASSQDPMVAKNIQYF. Written as DNA, the CDR3 is TGCGCCAGCAGCCAAGATCCCATGGTAGCCAAAAACATTCAGTACTTC. The rearrangement uses TRBV4-1 and TRBJ2-4; D remains unclear. The V gene lost 0 bases and the J gene lost 0 bases, with 9 bases spanning the gap. The CDR3 contains 16 residues. Germline CDR1 reads MGHRA; CDR2 reads YSYEKL.

This clonotype is medium-sized by share. V and J are TRBV27 and TRBJ2-3; no definite D call. CDR1 and CDR2 from the germline V gene are MNHEY and SMNVEV (reference sequence). The CDR3 runs 15 residues. V was cut by 2 bases and J by 1 base, with 10 bases left in between. The CDR3 nucleotides read TGTGCCAGCAGTTTACGTGGAGACCGCACAGATACGCAGTATTTT. Translated: CASSLRGDRTDTQYF.

This clonotype is medium-sized. This rearrangement joins TRBV19 to TRBJ1-1; D is unresolved. Germline-derived CDR1 and CDR2 are LNHDA and SQIVND (reference sequence). The CDR3 runs to 13 residues. Trimming cost V 5 bases and J 1 base, with 8 bases left between them. The CDR3 here is CASSVTANTEAFF. CDR3 nucleotide sequence: TGTGCCAGTAGTGTTACAGCGAACACTGAAGCTTTCTTT. The full variable domain, its missing parts supplied by reference TRBV19 and TRBJ1-1, is DGGITQSPKYLFRKEGQNVTLSCEQNLNHDAMYWYRQDPGQGLRLIYYSQIVNDFQKGDIAEGYSVSREKKESFPLTVTSAQKNPTAFYLCASSVTANTEAFFGQGTRLTVV.